This T cell receptor (beta chain) was identified during a study of blood T cells in healthy people across ages. The CDR3 has 15 amino acids. Trimming cost V 2 bases and J 2 bases, with 13 bases left between them. Germline V CDR1 and CDR2: SGHVS, FQNEAQ. Through a sample-barcoded 5' primer and a J-beta primer mix, a second PCR was run for about 7 to 12 cycles. Via MiXCR, TCRdb re-called the 5' RACE reads, giving one row per CDR3 protein. Counted here are 910,000 or so distinct CDR3 sequences, roughly 51% occurring once; the ten biggest clones make up 20% to 25%. Sequenced: blood. The clonotype comes from a woman between 55 and 75 years old in good health. V and J are TRBV7-8 and TRBJ2-7; unclear D gene. CDR3 coding DNA: TGTGCCAGCAGCTTACCGGTAATCCCCCCCTACGAGCAGTACTTC. This gives the protein CASSLPVIPPYEQYF.